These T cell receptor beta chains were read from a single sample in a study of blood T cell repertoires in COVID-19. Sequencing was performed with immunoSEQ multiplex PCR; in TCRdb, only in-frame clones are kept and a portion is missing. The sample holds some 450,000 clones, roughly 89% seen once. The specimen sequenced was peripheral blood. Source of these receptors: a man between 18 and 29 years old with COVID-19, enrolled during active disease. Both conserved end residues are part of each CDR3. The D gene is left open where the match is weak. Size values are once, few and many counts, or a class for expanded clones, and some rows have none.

CATSDPTGLAGKETQYF	TGTGCCACCAGTGATCCCACCGGACTAGCGGGCAAAGAGACCCAGTACTTC	TRBV24-1	TRBJ2-5	few	TRBD2
CAWSNGGLRTDTQYF	TGTGCCTGGAGTAACGGCGGGCTCCGCACAGATACGCAGTATTTT	TRBV30	TRBJ2-3	-	-
CASSHRDRRYEQFF	TGTGCCAGCAGTCACCGGGACAGGAGATATGAGCAGTTCTTC	TRBV6-6	TRBJ2-1	-	TRBD1
CASSLDSGSHNEQFF	TGTGCCAGCAGCTTGGATTCAGGGTCACACAATGAGCAGTTCTTC	TRBV5-4	TRBJ2-1	-	-
CASSLAISPYEQYF	TGTGCCAGCAGCTTAGCTATCTCCCCCTACGAGCAGTACTTC	TRBV5-4	TRBJ2-7	-	-
CASSIPGGHNEQFF	TGTGCCAGCAGCATTCCGGGCGGGCACAATGAGCAGTTCTTC	TRBV7-2	TRBJ2-1	-	-
CASSLGLAAYEQYF	TGTGCCAGCAGCTTAGGACTAGCGGCCTACGAGCAGTACTTC	TRBV7-9	TRBJ2-7	-	TRBD2
CASSQRTGISYEQYF	TGTGCCAGCAGCCAGCGGACAGGGATCTCCTACGAGCAGTACTTC	TRBV3-1/TRBV3-2	TRBJ2-7	-	TRBD1
CASSSDRGSTDTQYF	TGTGCCAGCAGTTCTGACAGGGGGAGCACAGATACGCAGTATTTT	TRBV2	TRBJ2-3	once	TRBD1
CASSQEGLAGVAYEQYF	TGCGCCAGCAGCCAAGAGGGGCTAGCGGGAGTAGCCTACGAGCAGTACTTC	TRBV4-1	TRBJ2-7	-	TRBD2
CASSPRDSSSYEQYF	TGTGCCAGCAGTCCCCGGGACTCGAGCTCCTACGAGCAGTACTTC	TRBV5-5	TRBJ2-7	few	-
CASSLGRGARTGELFF	TGTGCCAGCAGCTTAGGACGGGGGGCCCGGACCGGGGAGCTGTTTTTT	TRBV7-6	TRBJ2-2	-	-
CASSHGTGVSEQYF	TGCGCCAGCAGCCACGGGACAGGGGTCTCCGAGCAGTACTTC	TRBV4-1	TRBJ2-7	-	TRBD1
CASSGHPYGYTF	TGTGCCAGCAGCGGACATCCCTATGGCTACACCTTC	TRBV6-2/TRBV6-3	TRBJ1-2	-	-
CASSKGTSGSAETQYF	TGTGCCAGCAGCAAAGGGACTAGCGGGAGTGCCGAGACCCAGTACTTC	TRBV21-1	TRBJ2-5	-	-
CASSIASPYSNQPQHF	TGTGCCAGTAGTATTGCCAGTCCGTATAGCAATCAGCCCCAGCATTTT	TRBV19	TRBJ1-5	-	-
CASSRGGGADTQYF	TGTGCCAGCAGCCGCGGGGGAGGCGCAGATACGCAGTATTTT	TRBV27	TRBJ2-3	-	TRBD2
CASSWTGQETQYF	TGTGCCAGCAGCTGGACAGGGCAAGAGACCCAGTACTTC	TRBV9	TRBJ2-5	-	TRBD1
CASSSRGYSTDTQYF	TGCGCCAGCAGCTCAAGGGGATATAGCACAGATACGCAGTATTTT	TRBV5-1	TRBJ2-3	-	-
CASSRGLAANAYEQYF	TGTGCCAGCAGCCGCGGACTAGCGGCGAACGCCTACGAGCAGTACTTC	TRBV28	TRBJ2-7	few	TRBD2
CASSYSNQPQHF	TGTGCCAGTAGTTATAGCAATCAGCCCCAGCATTTT	TRBV19	TRBJ1-5	-	-
CASSHIDSLRSNEKLFF	TGCGCCAGCAGTCACATCGACAGTCTACGCTCTAATGAAAAACTGTTTTTT	TRBV23-1	TRBJ1-4	-	-
CASSPGLAGAVGELFF	TGTGCCAGCAGCCCCGGACTAGCGGGAGCTGTCGGGGAGCTGTTTTTT	TRBV7-6	TRBJ2-2	-	TRBD2
CAWSGQTYSNQPQHF	TGTGCCTGGAGTGGACAGACCTATAGCAATCAGCCCCAGCATTTT	TRBV30	TRBJ1-5	-	-
CAISGTAAYEQYF	TGTGCCATCAGTGGAACAGCCGCCTACGAGCAGTACTTC	TRBV10-3	TRBJ2-7	-	-
CASSPIGQQETQYF	TGTGCCAGCAGCCCCATCGGACAGCAAGAGACCCAGTACTTC	TRBV11-1	TRBJ2-5	-	-
CASSSPCRTSVSSYNEQFF	TGTGCCAGCAGCTCGCCTTGCCGGACTAGCGTTAGCTCCTACAATGAGCAGTTCTTC	TRBV21-1	TRBJ2-1	-	-
CASSLVGTSGIETQYF	TGTGCCAGCAGCTTAGTAGGGACTAGCGGGATTGAGACCCAGTACTTC	TRBV7-2	TRBJ2-5	-	TRBD2
CASSQQIQQGSTEAFF	TGCGCCAGCAGCCAACAAATTCAACAGGGGAGCACTGAAGCTTTCTTT	TRBV4-1	TRBJ1-1	once	TRBD1
CASTDGVGYQETQYF	TGTGCCAGCACGGACGGGGTGGGGTACCAAGAGACCCAGTACTTC	TRBV6-5	TRBJ2-5	-	-
CASSKEGQVAGEDYEQYF	TGTGCCAGCAGCAAAGAGGGCCAGGTAGCGGGGGAGGACTACGAGCAGTACTTC	TRBV21-1	TRBJ2-7	once	-
CASSVRGGDTQYF	TGCGCCAGCAGCGTCCGAGGGGGAGATACGCAGTATTTT	TRBV4-1	TRBJ2-3	-	-
CASSDSLYTEAFF	TGCGCCAGCAGTGATTCCTTATACACTGAAGCTTTCTTT	TRBV10-1	TRBJ1-1	-	-
CASSSTLQGKLFF	TGTGCCAGCAGCTCCACCCTTCAGGGGAAACTGTTTTTT	TRBV7-9	TRBJ1-4	-	-
CASSVNTGNEQFF	TGTGCCAGCAGCGTAAATACGGGGAATGAGCAGTTCTTC	TRBV9	TRBJ2-1	-	-
CASSPLSGSSYEQYF	TGCGCCAGCAGTCCCTTGTCCGGTAGCTCCTACGAGCAGTACTTC	TRBV5-1	TRBJ2-7	-	-
CASSHSSGLAGQETQYF	TGTGCCAGCAGCCATTCCTCCGGGCTAGCGGGGCAAGAGACCCAGTACTTC	TRBV3-1/TRBV3-2	TRBJ2-5	-	TRBD2
CASSPNRQGVDTQYF	TGTGCCAGCTCACCAAACCGACAGGGAGTAGATACGCAGTATTTT	TRBV18	TRBJ2-3	-	TRBD1
CASSRGYEQYF	TGTGCCAGCAGTCGGGGGTACGAGCAGTACTTC	TRBV12-3/TRBV12-4	TRBJ2-7	once	-
CASIPGLASYNEQFF	TGTGCCAGTATACCGGGACTAGCGTCCTACAATGAGCAGTTCTTC	TRBV2	TRBJ2-1	-	TRBD2
CASTPRGRMGDTQYF	TGTGCCAGCACCCCGCGGGGGCGAATGGGAGATACGCAGTATTTT	TRBV5-4	TRBJ2-3	-	-
CASSREQPNSPLHF	TGTGCCAGCAGCCGCGAACAGCCCAATTCACCCCTCCACTTT	TRBV7-9	TRBJ1-6	-	-
CASRNGQGANTGELFF	TGTGCCAGCAGGAATGGACAGGGGGCTAACACCGGGGAGCTGTTTTTT	TRBV2	TRBJ2-2	-	TRBD1
CASSLSVPGLYNEQFF	TGCGCCAGCAGCTTGTCGGTGCCAGGACTTTACAATGAGCAGTTCTTC	TRBV5-1	TRBJ2-1	once	-
CASSRSGSQDEQYF	TGTGCCAGCAGCCGGAGCGGGAGTCAGGACGAGCAGTACTTC	TRBV27	TRBJ2-7	once	TRBD2
CASSPRLAGAQETQYF	TGTGCCAGCAGCCCCAGACTAGCGGGGGCCCAAGAGACCCAGTACTTC	TRBV7-6	TRBJ2-5	-	TRBD2
CASTPGLALYNEQFF	TGTGCCAGCACACCGGGACTAGCGTTATACAATGAGCAGTTCTTC	TRBV7-9	TRBJ2-1	-	TRBD2
CATSESSGYTDTQYF	TGTGCCACCAGTGAGTCTAGCGGCTACACAGATACGCAGTATTTT	TRBV24-1	TRBJ2-3	once	TRBD2
CASSESQGLTYEQYF	TGTGCCAGCAGTGAGAGCCAGGGGCTAACCTACGAGCAGTACTTC	TRBV2	TRBJ2-7	-	-
CASSVGTDSGNTIYF	TGTGCCAGCAGCGTCGGGACTGACTCTGGAAACACCATATATTTT	TRBV5-8	TRBJ1-3	-	-
CASSPPTGTGPQGVGYTF	TGTGCCAGCAGTCCACCCACCGGGACAGGGCCTCAGGGGGTTGGCTACACCTTC	TRBV7-9	TRBJ1-2	-	TRBD1
CATSRVGPNPMNTEAFF	TGTGCCACCAGCAGAGTGGGCCCAAACCCAATGAACACTGAAGCTTTCTTT	TRBV15	TRBJ1-1	-	-
CAWSSGALNEQFF	TGTGCCTGGAGTAGCGGGGCTCTCAATGAGCAGTTCTTC	TRBV30	TRBJ2-1	-	TRBD2
CASSGRDRDLSGANVLTF	TGTGCCAGCAGTGGCCGGGACAGGGACCTCTCTGGGGCCAACGTCCTGACTTTC	TRBV6-1	TRBJ2-6	-	TRBD1
CASSWRTGAGTGELFF	TGTGCCAGCTCATGGAGGACAGGGGCTGGGACCGGGGAGCTGTTTTTT	TRBV18	TRBJ2-2	-	TRBD1
CASSESPGGAYEQYF	TGTGCCAGCAGTGAATCTCCAGGGGGCGCCTACGAGCAGTACTTC	TRBV2	TRBJ2-7	-	TRBD1
CASSIRSGRAYNEQFF	TGTGCCAGTAGTATCCGTAGCGGGAGGGCCTACAATGAGCAGTTCTTC	TRBV19	TRBJ2-1	-	TRBD2
CASSLEWAIIETQYF	TGTGCCAGCAGCTTGGAGTGGGCCATTATAGAGACCCAGTACTTC	TRBV5-5	TRBJ2-5	-	-
CSAGTGGKYEQYF	TGCAGCGCCGGGACAGGGGGCAAGTACGAGCAGTACTTC	TRBV29-1	TRBJ2-7	-	TRBD1